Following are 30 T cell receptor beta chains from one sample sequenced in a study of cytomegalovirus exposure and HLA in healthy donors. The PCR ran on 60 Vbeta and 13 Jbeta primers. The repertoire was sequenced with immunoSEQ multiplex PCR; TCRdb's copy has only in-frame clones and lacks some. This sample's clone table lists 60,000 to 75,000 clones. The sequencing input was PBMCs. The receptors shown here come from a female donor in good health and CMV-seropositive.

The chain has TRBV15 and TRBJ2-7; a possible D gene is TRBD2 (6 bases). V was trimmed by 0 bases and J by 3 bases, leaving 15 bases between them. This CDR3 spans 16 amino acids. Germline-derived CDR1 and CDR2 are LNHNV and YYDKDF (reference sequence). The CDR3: CATSRDLTSLGYEQYF. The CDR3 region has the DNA TGTGCCACCAGCAGAGATCTGACTAGTTTAGGCTACGAGCAGTACTTC.

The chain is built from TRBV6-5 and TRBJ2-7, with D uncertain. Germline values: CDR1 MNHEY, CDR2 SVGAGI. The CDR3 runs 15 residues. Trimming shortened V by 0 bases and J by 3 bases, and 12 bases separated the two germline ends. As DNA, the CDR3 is TGTGCCAGCAGTTACTCCAGCGCGGATAACTACGAGCAGTACTTC. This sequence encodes CASSYSSADNYEQYF.

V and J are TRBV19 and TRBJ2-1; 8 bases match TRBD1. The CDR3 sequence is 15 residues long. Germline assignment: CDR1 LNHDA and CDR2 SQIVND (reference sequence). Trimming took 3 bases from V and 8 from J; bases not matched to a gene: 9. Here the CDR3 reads CASSMGGQVRDEQFF. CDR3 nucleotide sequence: TGTGCCAGTAGTATGGGGGGACAGGTCAGAGATGAGCAGTTCTTC.

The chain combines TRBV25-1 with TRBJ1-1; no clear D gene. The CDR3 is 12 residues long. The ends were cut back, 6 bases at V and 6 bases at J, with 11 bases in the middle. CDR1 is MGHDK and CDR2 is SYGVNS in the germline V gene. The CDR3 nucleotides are TGTGCCAGCAGGGGAGGGAGCGCTGAAGCTTTCTTT. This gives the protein CASRGGSAEAFF.

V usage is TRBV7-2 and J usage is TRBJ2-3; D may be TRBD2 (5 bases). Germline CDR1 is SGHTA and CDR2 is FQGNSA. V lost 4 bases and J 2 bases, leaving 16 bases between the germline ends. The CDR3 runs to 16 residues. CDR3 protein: CASSSHTTRNTDTQYF. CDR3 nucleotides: TGTGCCAGCAGCTCTCACACTACTAGAAACACAGATACGCAGTATTTT.

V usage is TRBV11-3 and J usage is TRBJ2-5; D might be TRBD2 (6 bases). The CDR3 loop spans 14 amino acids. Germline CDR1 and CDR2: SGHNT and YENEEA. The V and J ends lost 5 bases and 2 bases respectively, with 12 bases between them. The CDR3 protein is CASSPWEAQETQYF. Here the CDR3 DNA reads TGTGCCAGCAGCCCCTGGGAGGCTCAAGAGACCCAGTACTTC.

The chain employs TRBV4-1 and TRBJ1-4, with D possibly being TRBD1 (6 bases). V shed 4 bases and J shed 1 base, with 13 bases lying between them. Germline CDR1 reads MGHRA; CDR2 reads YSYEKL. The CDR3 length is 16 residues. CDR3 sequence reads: CASSRGGQRTNEKLFF. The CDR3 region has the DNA TGCGCCAGCAGCCGGGGGGGGCAACGAACTAATGAAAAACTGTTTTTT.

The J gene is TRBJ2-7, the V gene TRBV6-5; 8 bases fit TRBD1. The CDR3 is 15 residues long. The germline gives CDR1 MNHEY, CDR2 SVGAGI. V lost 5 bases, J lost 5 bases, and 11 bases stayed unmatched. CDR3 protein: CASSTGQGARNEQYF. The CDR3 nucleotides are TGTGCCAGCAGTACGGGGCAGGGGGCGCGGAACGAGCAGTACTTC.

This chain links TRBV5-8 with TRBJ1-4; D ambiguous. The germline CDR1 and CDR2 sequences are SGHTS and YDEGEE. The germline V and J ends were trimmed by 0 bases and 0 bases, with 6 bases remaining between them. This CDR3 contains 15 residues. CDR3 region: CASSLDSPTNEKLFF. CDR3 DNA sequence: TGTGCCAGCAGCTTGGACAGCCCAACTAATGAAAAACTGTTTTTT.

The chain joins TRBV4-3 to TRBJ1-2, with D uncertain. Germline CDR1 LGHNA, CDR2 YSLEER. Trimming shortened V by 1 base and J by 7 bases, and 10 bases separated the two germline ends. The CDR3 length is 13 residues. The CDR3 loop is CASSQGGVGGYTF. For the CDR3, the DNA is TGCGCCAGCAGCCAAGGCGGTGTGGGTGGCTACACCTTC.

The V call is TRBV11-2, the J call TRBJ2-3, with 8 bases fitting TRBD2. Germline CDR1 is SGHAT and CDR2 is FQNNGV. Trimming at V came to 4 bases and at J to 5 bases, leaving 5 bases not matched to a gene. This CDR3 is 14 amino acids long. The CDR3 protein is CASSSGGVKDTQYF. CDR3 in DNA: TGTGCCAGCAGCTCCGGGGGGGTTAAAGATACGCAGTATTTT.

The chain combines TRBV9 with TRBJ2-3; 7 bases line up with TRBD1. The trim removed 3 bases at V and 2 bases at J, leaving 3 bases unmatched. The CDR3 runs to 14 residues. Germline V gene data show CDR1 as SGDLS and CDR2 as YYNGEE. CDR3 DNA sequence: TGTGCCAGCAGCGGAGACAGGGTCACAGATACGCAGTATTTT. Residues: CASSGDRVTDTQYF.

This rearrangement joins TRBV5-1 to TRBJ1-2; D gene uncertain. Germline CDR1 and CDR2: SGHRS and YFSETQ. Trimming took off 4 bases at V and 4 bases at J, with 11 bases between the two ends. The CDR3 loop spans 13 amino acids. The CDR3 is CASSTELLYGYTF. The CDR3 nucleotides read TGCGCCAGCAGCACTGAACTGCTCTATGGCTACACCTTC.

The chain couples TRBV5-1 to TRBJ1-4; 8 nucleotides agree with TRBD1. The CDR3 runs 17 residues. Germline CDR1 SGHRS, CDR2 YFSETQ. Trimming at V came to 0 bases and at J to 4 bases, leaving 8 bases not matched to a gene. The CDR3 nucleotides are TGCGCCAGCAGCTTGGAGGGCAGGGGGCGGTATAATGAAAAACTGTTTTTT. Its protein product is CASSLEGRGRYNEKLFF. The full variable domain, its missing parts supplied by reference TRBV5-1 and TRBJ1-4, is KAGVTQTPRYLIKTRGQQVTLSCSPISGHRSVSWYQQTPGQGLQFLFEYFSETQRNKGNFPGRFSGRQFSNSRSEMNVSTLELGDSALYLCASSLEGRGRYNEKLFFGSGTQLSVL.

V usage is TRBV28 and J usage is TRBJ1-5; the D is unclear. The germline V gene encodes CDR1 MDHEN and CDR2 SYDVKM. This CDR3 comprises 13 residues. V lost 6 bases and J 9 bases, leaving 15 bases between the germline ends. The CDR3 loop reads CASRKTELGPQHF. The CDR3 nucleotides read TGTGCCAGCAGAAAAACAGAGCTTGGGCCCCAGCATTTT.

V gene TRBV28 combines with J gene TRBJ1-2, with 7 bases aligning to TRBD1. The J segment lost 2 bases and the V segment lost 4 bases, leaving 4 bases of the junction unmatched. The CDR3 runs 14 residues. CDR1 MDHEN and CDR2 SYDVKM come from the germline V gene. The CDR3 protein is CASSSQGQNYGYTF. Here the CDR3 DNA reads TGTGCCAGCAGTTCCCAGGGACAGAACTATGGCTACACCTTC.

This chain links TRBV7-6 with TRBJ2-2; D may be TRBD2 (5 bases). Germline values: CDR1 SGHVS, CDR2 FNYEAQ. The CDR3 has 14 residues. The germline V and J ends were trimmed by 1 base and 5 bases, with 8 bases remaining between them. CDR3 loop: CASSLVAGTGELFF. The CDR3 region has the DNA TGTGCCAGCAGCTTAGTTGCGGGTACCGGGGAGCTGTTTTTT. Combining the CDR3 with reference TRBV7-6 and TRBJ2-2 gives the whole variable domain GAGVSQSPRYKVTKRGQDVALRCDPISGHVSLYWYRQALGQGPEFLTYFNYEAQQDKSGLPNDRFSAERPEGSISTLTIQRTEQRDSAMYRCASSLVAGTGELFFGEGSRLTVL.

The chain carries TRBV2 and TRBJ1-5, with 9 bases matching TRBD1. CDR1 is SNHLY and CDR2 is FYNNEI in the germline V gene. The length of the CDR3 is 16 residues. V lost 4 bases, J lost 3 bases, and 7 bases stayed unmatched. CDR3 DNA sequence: TGTGCCAGCAGTGGGACAGGGGCCTCCCTCAATCAGCCCCAGCATTTT. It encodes CASSGTGASLNQPQHF.

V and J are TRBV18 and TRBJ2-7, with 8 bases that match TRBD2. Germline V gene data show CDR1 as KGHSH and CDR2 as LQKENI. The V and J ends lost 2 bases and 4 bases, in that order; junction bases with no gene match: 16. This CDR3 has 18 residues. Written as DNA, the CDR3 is TGTGCCAGCTCACCAATCAGGGCGCGAGCGGGAGTTGGGTACGAGCAGTACTTC. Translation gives CASSPIRARAGVGYEQYF.

Here the CDR3 reads CASRGGQGPLNEQFF. DNA of the CDR3: TGTGCCAGCAGGGGGGGACAGGGACCCCTCAATGAGCAGTTCTTC. The chain combines TRBV7-2 with TRBJ2-1; 9 nucleotides align to TRBD1. Germline trimming cut 6 bases from V and 6 bases from J; bases unmatched to any gene: 9. The CDR3 spans 15 residues. CDR1 is SGHTA, CDR2 FQGNSA, per germline.

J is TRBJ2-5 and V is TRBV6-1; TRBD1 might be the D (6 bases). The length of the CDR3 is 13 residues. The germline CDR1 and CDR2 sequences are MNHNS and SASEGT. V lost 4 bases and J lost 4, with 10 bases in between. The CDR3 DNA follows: TGTGCCAGCAGTGGGACAGCATTAGAGACCCAGTACTTC. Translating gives CASSGTALETQYF.

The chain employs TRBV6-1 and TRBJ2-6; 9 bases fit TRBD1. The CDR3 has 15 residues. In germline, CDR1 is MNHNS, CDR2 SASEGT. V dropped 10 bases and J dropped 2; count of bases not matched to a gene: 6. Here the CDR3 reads CATNRQGAGANVLTF. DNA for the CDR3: TGTGCCACTAACCGACAGGGGGCTGGGGCCAACGTCCTGACTTTC.

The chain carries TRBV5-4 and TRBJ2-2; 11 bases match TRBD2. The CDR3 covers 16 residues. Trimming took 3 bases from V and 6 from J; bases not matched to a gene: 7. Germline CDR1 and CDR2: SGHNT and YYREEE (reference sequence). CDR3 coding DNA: TGTGCCAGCAGCTGGATAGCGGGGGGGCCTTCCGGGGAGCTGTTTTTT. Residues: CASSWIAGGPSGELFF.

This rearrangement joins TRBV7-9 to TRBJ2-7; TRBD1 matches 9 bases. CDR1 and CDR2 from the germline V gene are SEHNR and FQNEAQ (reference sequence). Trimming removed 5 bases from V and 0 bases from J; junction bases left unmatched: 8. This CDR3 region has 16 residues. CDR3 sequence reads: CASSAPGTGLSYEQYF. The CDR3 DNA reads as TGTGCCAGCAGCGCCCCCGGGACAGGGCTCTCCTACGAGCAGTACTTC. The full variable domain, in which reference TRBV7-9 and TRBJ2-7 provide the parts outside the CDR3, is DTGVSQNPRHKITKRGQNVTFRCDPISEHNRLYWYRQTLGQGPEFLTYFQNEAQLEKSRLLSDRFSAERPKGSFSTLEIQRTEQGDSAMYLCASSAPGTGLSYEQYFGPGTRLTVT.

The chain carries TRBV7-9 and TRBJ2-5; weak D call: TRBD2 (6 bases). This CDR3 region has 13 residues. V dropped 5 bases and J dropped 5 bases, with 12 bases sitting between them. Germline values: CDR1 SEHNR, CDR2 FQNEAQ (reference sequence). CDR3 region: CASSLTRLETQYF. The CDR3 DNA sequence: TGTGCCAGCAGCCTGACTAGATTGGAGACCCAGTACTTC.

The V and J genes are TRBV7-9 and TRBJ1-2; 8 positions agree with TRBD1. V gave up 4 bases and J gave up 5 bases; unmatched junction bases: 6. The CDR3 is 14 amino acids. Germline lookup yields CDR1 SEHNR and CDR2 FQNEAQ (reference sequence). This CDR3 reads CASSSPGGGYGYTF. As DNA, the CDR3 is TGTGCCAGCAGCTCTCCAGGGGGCGGTTATGGCTACACCTTC.

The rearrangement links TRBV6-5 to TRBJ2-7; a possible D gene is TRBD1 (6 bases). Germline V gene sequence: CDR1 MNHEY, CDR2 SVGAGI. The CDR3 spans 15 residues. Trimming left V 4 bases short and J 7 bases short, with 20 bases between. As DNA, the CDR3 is TGTGCCAGCAGTTTTTACCGGGACAAGGGCGGAGAGCAGTACTTC. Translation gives CASSFYRDKGGEQYF.

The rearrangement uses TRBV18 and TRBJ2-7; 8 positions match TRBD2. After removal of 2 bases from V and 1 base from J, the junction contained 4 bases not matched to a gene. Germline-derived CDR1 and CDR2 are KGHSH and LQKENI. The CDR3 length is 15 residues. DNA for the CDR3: TGTGCCAGCTCACCAGTTAGCGGGACTTCCTACGAGCAGTACTTC. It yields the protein CASSPVSGTSYEQYF.

CDR3 nucleotides: TGCAGTGCTAGCTCGGATACGCAGTATTTT. Encoded protein: CSASSDTQYF. V is TRBV20-1 and J is TRBJ2-3; D call uncertain. V was cut by 3 bases and J by 6 bases, with 4 bases left in between. The CDR3 runs 10 residues. CDR1 DFQATT and CDR2 SNEGSKA come from the germline V gene (reference sequence).

The CDR3 sequence: CASWTGGQENIQYF. The CDR3 region has the DNA TGTGCCAGCTGGACAGGGGGCCAGGAGAACATTCAGTACTTC. J is TRBJ2-4 and V is TRBV6-1, with TRBD1 identical over 11 bases. The CDR3 length is 14 residues. V lost 8 bases, J lost 7 bases, and 7 bases stayed unmatched. Germline CDR1 is MNHNS and CDR2 is SASEGT.